This T cell receptor beta chain appears in the sequencing data of a study of tumor-infiltrating lymphocytes in primary liver carcinoma. As regards this clonotype: The junction does not match germline at one end; this may be a read error.

The investigators made TCR beta cDNA from 500 ng total RNA, using a constant-region primer. Three-round nested multiplex PCR performed with slightly modified ARM-PCR produced the TCR beta libraries. Via MiXCR, TCRdb re-called the multiplex PCR reads, giving one row per CDR3 protein. The profile covers around 60,000 distinct CDR3 sequences, with roughly 70% appearing a single time and under 45% taken by the ten largest. The source material, 20-30 mg of unsorted bulk tissue, was used to co-extract RNA and DNA. Researchers took samples from five separate regions of each tumor. The clonotype comes from a man between 35 and 55 years old with primary liver carcinoma and hepatitis B virus infection. Material for sequencing was liver tumor tissue from sampling region 4. Subset of the sample: tumor region T4, right-lateral pole.

In nucleotides, the CDR3 is TGCGCCAGCAACTTGGAGGCTAGCGGGATGCAAGAGACCCAGTGCTTC. Residues: CASNLEASGMQETQCF. V is TRBV5-1 and J is TRBJ2-5, with 9 bases fitting TRBD2. Per the germline V gene, CDR1 is SGHRS and CDR2 is YFSETQ. This CDR3 is 16 amino acids long. Supplemented by reference TRBV5-1 and TRBJ2-5, the full variable domain reads KAGVTQTPRYLIKTRGQQVTLSCSPISGHRSVSWYQQTPGQGLQFLFEYFSETQRNKGNFPGRFSGRQFSNSRSEMNVSTLELGDSALYLCASNLEASGMQETQCFGPGTRLLVL.